One and the same sample provided the 27 T cell receptor beta chains below, sequenced in a study of blood T cell repertoires in COVID-19. Sequenced by immunoSEQ multiplex PCR; TCRdb stores in-frame clones only, minus some. Of under 250,000 clones listed, around 86% are singletons. The source material was peripheral blood. These receptors originate from a woman aged 70-85 years with active or convalescent COVID-19.

This clone was observed a few times. The chain joins TRBV11-2 to TRBJ1-1; possible D gene TRBD1, 5 bases. This CDR3 comprises 11 residues. From germline, CDR1 is SGHAT and CDR2 FQNNGV. The V and J ends lost 5 bases and 11 bases respectively, with 12 bases between them. The CDR3 spells CASSLTVRAFF. As DNA, the CDR3 is TGTGCCAGCAGCCTGACAGTTCGCGCTTTCTTT.

This sequence joins TRBV6-6 and TRBJ1-6; maybe TRBD1 (6 bases). The germline gives CDR1 MNHNY, CDR2 SVGAGI (reference sequence). The CDR3 consists of 13 residues. Trimming removed 6 bases from V and 10 bases from J, with 13 bases in between. CDR3 sequence reads: CASRATGESPLHF. CDR3 bases: TGTGCCAGCAGGGCGACAGGAGAATCACCCCTCCACTTT.

The gene calls are TRBV6-5 and TRBJ1-4; tentatively, D is TRBD1 (5 bases). The V and J ends lost 5 bases and 8 bases respectively, with 12 bases between them. The CDR3 runs 13 residues. Looked up from germline, CDR1 is MNHEY and CDR2 is SVGAGI. This CDR3 is CASSPWGEEKLFF. In DNA, the CDR3 is TGTGCCAGCAGTCCATGGGGGGAGGAAAAACTGTTTTTT.

The J gene is TRBJ1-5, the V gene TRBV7-9; the D gene is possibly TRBD1 (5 bases). V lost 3 bases to trimming and J lost 4 bases, with 13 bases between them. This CDR3 is 15 amino acids long. The V gene's germline CDR1 is SEHNR and CDR2 FQNEAQ (reference sequence). CDR3 amino acids: CASSFQGSGNQPQHF. As DNA, the CDR3 is TGTGCCAGCAGCTTCCAGGGAAGTGGGAATCAGCCCCAGCATTTT.

This chain joins TRBV18 and TRBJ1-2, with 7 bases aligning to TRBD1. V gave up 6 bases and J gave up 8 bases; unmatched junction bases: 12. CDR1 KGHSH and CDR2 LQKENI come from the germline V gene. The CDR3 runs 14 residues. DNA for the CDR3: TGTGCCAGCTCGCGAGCCGAGACAGGGAACGGCTACACCTTC. Encoded protein: CASSRAETGNGYTF. The full variable domain, in which reference TRBV18 and TRBJ1-2 provide the parts outside the CDR3, is NAGVMQNPRHLVRRRGQEARLRCSPMKGHSHVYWYRQLPEEGLKFMVYLQKENIIDESGMPKERFSAEFPKEGPSILRIQQVVRGDSAAYFCASSRAETGNGYTFGSGTRLTVV.

The V call is TRBV12-3 or TRBV12-4, the J call TRBJ1-1; D possibly corresponds to TRBD1 (5 bases). CDR3 length: 11 amino acids. The ends were cut back, 2 bases at V and 8 bases at J, with 6 bases in the middle. The DNA of the CDR3 is TGTGCCAGCAGTTTATACAGGGAAGCTTTCTTT. As protein: CASSLYREAFF.

This chain connects TRBV9 to TRBJ2-5; the D gene is possibly TRBD1 (6 bases). Germline V gene lookup returns CDR1 SGDLS and CDR2 YYNGEE. The CDR3 length is 13 residues. V dropped 2 bases and J dropped 4 bases, with 9 bases sitting between them. The CDR3 spells CASSVLQGETQYF. The CDR3 coding sequence is TGTGCCAGCAGCGTTTTACAGGGAGAGACCCAGTACTTC.

This chain uses TRBV7-2 with TRBJ2-1; unclear D gene. V was shortened by 4 bases and J by 9 bases, with 7 bases between the two germline ends. Germline assignment: CDR1 SGHTA and CDR2 FQGNSA. This CDR3 region has 11 residues. CDR3 nucleotides: TGTGCCAGCAGCTCTATGGTTGAGCAGTTCTTC. It is translated as CASSSMVEQFF.

The chain uses TRBV7-8 and TRBJ1-1; no clear D. The V gene's germline CDR1 is SGHVS and CDR2 FQNEAQ. Trimming took off 5 bases at V and 4 bases at J, with 8 bases between the two ends. The CDR3 has 12 amino acids. The CDR3 reads CASSPFSTEAFF. DNA of the CDR3: TGTGCCAGCAGCCCTTTCAGCACTGAAGCTTTCTTT. Full variable domain (rest looked up from reference TRBV7-8 and TRBJ1-1): GAGVSQSPRYKVAKRGQDVALRCDPISGHVSLFWYQQALGQGPEFLTYFQNEAQLDKSGLPSDRFFAERPEGSVSTLKIQRTQQEDSAVYLCASSPFSTEAFFGQGTRLTVV.

In regard to this clone: A read error may produce the germline difference seen at one junction end. The chain uses TRBV7-3 and TRBJ2-1; 9 bases match TRBD2. The CDR3 is made up of 16 amino acids. Germline lookup yields CDR1 SGHTA and CDR2 FQGTGA. CDR3: CASSPSGTSSHNEQFF. As DNA, the CDR3 is TGTGCCAGCAGCCCGTCCGGGACTAGCTCCCACAATGAGCAGTTCTTC.

V gene TRBV7-2 combines with J gene TRBJ1-2; 10 nucleotides line up with TRBD1. In germline, CDR1 is SGHTA, CDR2 FQGNSA. V was clipped by 3 bases and J by 0 bases; unmatched bases: 10. This CDR3 contains 18 residues. The chain's CDR3 is CASSFLGQGNWANYGYTF. The CDR3 region has the DNA TGTGCCAGCAGCTTCCTGGGACAGGGGAATTGGGCTAACTATGGCTACACCTTC.

This clone was seen a single time. The rearrangement joins TRBV6-5 to TRBJ1-3; D gene uncertain. V was pared by 4 bases and J by 2 bases, with 12 bases between. The CDR3 spans 15 residues. Germline V gene lookup returns CDR1 MNHEY and CDR2 SVGAGI. CDR3 in DNA: TGTGCCAGCAGTTCTGGAGGATTCGCTGGAAACACCATATATTTT. This sequence encodes CASSSGGFAGNTIYF.

V is TRBV5-6 and J is TRBJ2-7; no reliable D call. Germline V lookup: CDR1 SGHDT, CDR2 YYEEEE. V was trimmed by 0 bases and J by 3 bases, leaving 7 bases between them. This CDR3 spans 13 amino acids. The CDR3 DNA is TGTGCCAGCAGCTTGGGCCAGTTCTACGAGCAGTACTTC. Its translation: CASSLGQFYEQYF.

This clone was observed once. The rearrangement links TRBV27 to TRBJ1-1, with D possibly TRBD1 on 6 matching bases. This CDR3 is built from 13 residues. V shed 6 bases and J shed 9 bases, with 17 bases lying between them. CDR1 is MNHEY and CDR2 is SMNVEV in the germline V gene (reference sequence). CDR3 coding DNA: TGTGCCAGCAGGCAGGGGCCGCAGGGGAAAGCTTTCTTT. Protein sequence: CASRQGPQGKAFF.

This clone was counted once. V gene TRBV9 combines with J gene TRBJ1-6; a possible D gene is TRBD1 (5 bases). Germline V CDR1 and CDR2: SGDLS, YYNGEE. This CDR3 is built from 14 residues. Trimming took 4 bases from V and 10 from J, leaving 15 bases between them. CDR3 region: CASSPRDSTSPLHF. In DNA, the CDR3 is TGTGCCAGCAGCCCCCGGGACTCTACGTCACCCCTCCACTTT.

This clone was recorded once. The chain combines TRBV7-6 with TRBJ2-7; 11 nucleotides agree with TRBD1. This CDR3 is built from 15 residues. CDR1 is SGHVS, CDR2 FNYEAQ, per germline. V was pared by 5 bases and J by 4 bases, with 7 bases of the junction left unmatched. The CDR3 spells CASSLRTGGLYEQYF. CDR3 DNA sequence: TGTGCCAGCAGCCTTAGGACAGGGGGCTTATACGAGCAGTACTTC. Supplemented by reference TRBV7-6 and TRBJ2-7, the full variable domain reads GAGVSQSPRYKVTKRGQDVALRCDPISGHVSLYWYRQALGQGPEFLTYFNYEAQQDKSGLPNDRFSAERPEGSISTLTIQRTEQRDSAMYRCASSLRTGGLYEQYFGPGTRLTVT.

The genes are TRBV19 and TRBJ1-6; tentatively, D is TRBD1 (6 bases). V was shortened by 6 bases and J by 8 bases, with 14 bases between the two germline ends. The CDR3 runs 14 residues. Germline loops: CDR1 LNHDA, CDR2 SQIVND (reference sequence). The CDR3 protein is CASRQGGKDSPLHF. The CDR3 DNA follows: TGTGCCAGTAGACAGGGTGGAAAGGATTCACCCCTCCACTTT.

The gene calls are TRBV12-5 and TRBJ1-1; TRBD1 agrees at 7 bases. Germline-derived CDR1 and CDR2 are LGHNT and FRNRAP. This CDR3 spans 16 amino acids. V lost 4 bases, J lost 0 bases, and 8 bases stayed unmatched. CDR3 nucleotide sequence: TGTGCTAGTGGTTCGTACCAGACAGGGTTGAACACTGAAGCTTTCTTT. This sequence encodes CASGSYQTGLNTEAFF.

This CDR3 is CASSSGGGGYQPQHF. CDR3 coding DNA: TGTGCCAGCAGTTCGGGTGGCGGTGGATATCAGCCCCAGCATTTT. This chain uses TRBV7-2 with TRBJ1-5; no clear D. Germline V CDR1 and CDR2: SGHTA, FQGNSA. The CDR3 has 15 amino acids. Deletions cut 6 bases from V and 5 bases from J, with 17 bases between.

The genes are TRBV6-2 or TRBV6-3 and TRBJ1-6; D is undetermined. From germline, CDR1 is MNHEY and CDR2 SVGEGT. V was clipped by 7 bases and J by 0 bases, with 16 bases between them. The CDR3 has 17 amino acids. The CDR3 DNA reads as TGTGCCAGCACCCCCGTCGGCTCTAGCTCCTATAATTCACCCCTCCACTTT. Translated, it gives CASTPVGSSSYNSPLHF.

J is TRBJ2-1 and V is TRBV4-3; the match to TRBD2 covers 9 bases. This CDR3 contains 17 residues. Germline V gene sequence: CDR1 LGHNA, CDR2 YSLEER. V dropped 1 base and J dropped 8; count of bases not matched to a gene: 12. The DNA for the CDR3 is TGCGCCAGCAGCCAAGCGCGGCGGGGGGGCGGTATATATGAGCAGTTCTTC. This gives the protein CASSQARRGGGIYEQFF.

The CDR3 here is CASKEQGAVDYGYTF. The CDR3 DNA follows: TGCGCCAGCAAGGAACAGGGGGCGGTAGACTATGGCTACACCTTC. V is TRBV5-1 and J is TRBJ1-2, with TRBD1 identical over 9 bases. The CDR3 covers 15 residues. V shed 6 bases and J 3 bases; nucleotides not matched to a gene: 9. In germline, CDR1 is SGHRS, CDR2 YFSETQ.

The rearrangement links TRBV10-1 to TRBJ1-6; D uncertain. CDR1 and CDR2 from the germline V gene are WNHNN and SYGVQD (reference sequence). There are 12 residues in the CDR3. V was trimmed by 3 bases and J by 9 bases, leaving 6 bases between them. CDR3 region: CASSETGSPLHF. In DNA form, the CDR3 reads TGCGCCAGCAGTGAAACGGGTTCACCCCTCCACTTT.

V gene TRBV2 combines with J gene TRBJ2-5, with 9 positions matching TRBD1. With V trimmed by 5 bases and J by 5 bases, 6 bases remained unmatched. Germline values: CDR1 SNHLY, CDR2 FYNNEI. The CDR3 has 14 residues. CDR3 sequence (DNA): TGTGCCAGCAGTAAACAGGGGGCCGGGGAGACCCAGTACTTC. It codes for CASSKQGAGETQYF.

The genes are TRBV6-6 and TRBJ1-5; 8 bases match TRBD1. Per germline, CDR1 MNHNY and CDR2 SVGAGI (reference sequence). This CDR3 contains 16 residues. Trimming removed 7 bases from V and 4 bases from J; junction bases left unmatched: 12. This chain's CDR3 is CASTQDRVGINQPQHF. CDR3 in DNA: TGTGCCAGCACCCAGGACAGGGTTGGGATAAATCAGCCCCAGCATTTT.

The chain employs TRBV10-1 and TRBJ2-3; 9 bases map to TRBD2. The trim removed 2 bases at V and 7 bases at J, leaving 7 bases unmatched. Germline CDR1 WNHNN, CDR2 SYGVQD (reference sequence). CDR3 length equals 15 residues. The CDR3 DNA is TGCGCCAGCAGTGAGATTGGTAGCGGGAGCTATACGCAGTATTTT. Translation gives CASSEIGSGSYTQYF.

Only a few counts were recorded for this clone. CDR3 in amino acids: CASSLRVEDGYTF. CDR3 sequence (DNA): TGTGCCAGCAGTCTCCGGGTGGAGGATGGCTACACCTTC. The chain combines TRBV6-5 with TRBJ1-2, with D uncertain. Per germline, CDR1 MNHEY and CDR2 SVGAGI. The CDR3 contains 13 residues. V was trimmed by 5 bases and J by 6 bases, leaving 13 bases between them.